This note documents a single T cell receptor (beta chain) sequence. What it binds is not known. The junction shows a germline mismatch at one end, possibly a read error. The data originate from a study of cytomegalovirus exposure and HLA in healthy donors. Overall study findings and caveats: By a later analysis, the bulk of CMV-associated TCR beta chains appeared HLA-restricted. A later analysis showed HLA-associated TCR beta chains outstripping equally common others in clonal expansion.

The CDR3 spans 14 residues. The germline V gene has CDR1 SEHNR and CDR2 FQNEAQ (reference sequence). 60 Vbeta and 13 Jbeta primers were used in PCR. The data were produced by immunoSEQ multiplex PCR, yet TCRdb's version contains in-frame clones alone and is incomplete. The sample has about 160,000 clones, 82% seen once; the top ten hold roughly 1.5%. The rearrangement links TRBV7-9 to TRBJ1-5, with 9 bases lining up with TRBD1. The sequence derives from a male donor in good health and CMV-seronegative. Specimen: PBMCs. The CDR3 DNA sequence: TGTTCCAGCAGCCGGGACAGGGTTTCCATGCCCCAGCATTTT. It translates to CSSSRDRVSMPQHF.